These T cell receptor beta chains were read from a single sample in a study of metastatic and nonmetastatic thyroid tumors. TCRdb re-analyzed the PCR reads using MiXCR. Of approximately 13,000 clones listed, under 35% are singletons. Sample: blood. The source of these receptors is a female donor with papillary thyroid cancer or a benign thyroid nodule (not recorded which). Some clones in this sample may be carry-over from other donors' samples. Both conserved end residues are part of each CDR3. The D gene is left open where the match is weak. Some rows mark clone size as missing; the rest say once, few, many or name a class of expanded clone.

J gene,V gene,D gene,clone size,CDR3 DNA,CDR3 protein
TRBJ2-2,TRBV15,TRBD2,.,TGTGCCACCAGCAGAGAGAGGAGCGGGACCGGACTTGACTCGAACACCGGGGAGCTGTTTTTT,CATSRERSGTGLDSNTGELFF
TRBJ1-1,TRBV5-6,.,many,TGTGCCAGCAGCTTGGATCCGGCAGCCTTAGGGACTGAAGCTTTCTTT,CASSLDPAALGTEAFF
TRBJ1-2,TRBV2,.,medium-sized,TGTGCCAGCAGGGGGGTAGGAGGAGGAGGCTATGGCTACACCTTC,CASRGVGGGGYGYTF
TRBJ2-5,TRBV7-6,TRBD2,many,TGTGCCAGCAGCTTAGGACTAGCGGGAGAGGGAGAGACCCAGTACTTC,CASSLGLAGEGETQYF
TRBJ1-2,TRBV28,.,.,TGTGCCAGCAGTTTATGGCTCTCCTATGGCTACACCTTC,CASSLWLSYGYTF
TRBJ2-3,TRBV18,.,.,TGTGCCAGCTCACCAGGACGGGGCACAGATACGCAGTATTTT,CASSPGRGTDTQYF
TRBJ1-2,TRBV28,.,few,TGTGCCAGCAGTTCCCTGTGCAGAAACTATGGCTACACCTTC,CASSSLCRNYGYTF
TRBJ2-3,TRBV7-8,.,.,TGTGCCAGCAGCTTAGTGATAGTGGGTAATCAGCCCCAGTATTTT,CASSLVIVGNQPQYF
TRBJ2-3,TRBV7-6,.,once,TGTGCCAGCAGCCGGACTCAAACTAGCACAGATACGCAGTATTTT,CASSRTQTSTDTQYF
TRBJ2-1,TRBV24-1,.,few,TGTGCCACCAGTGAGTCCCTAGGGGTTCCAGAGACCCAGTTCTTC,CATSESLGVPETQFF